One and the same sample provided the 28 T cell receptor beta chains below, sequenced in a study of shared clonotypes between healthy human individuals (TCRdb year 2020). The library was made by the immunoSEQ multiplex PCR assay. TCRdb retrieved this table from immuneACCESS and kept in-frame rearrangements only. Not all clones are present; in checked studies, unresolved V genes account for under half, and no reason is known for the remainder. The sample table shows under 2,500,000 clones, and under 97% are seen once. Jointly, the top ten make up around 0.13% of the sample. Sample: naive CD4+ T cells sorted from blood. The sample's cell subset or site label is to be understood as: CD45RA+ positively selected. These receptors were collected from a man aged 18-30 years in good health.

V usage is TRBV5-6 and J usage is TRBJ1-1; unclear D gene. Germline assignment: CDR1 SGHDT and CDR2 YYEEEE. V was pared by 2 bases and J by 2 bases, with 13 bases between. The CDR3 runs to 15 residues. In nucleotides, the CDR3 is TGTGCCAGCAGCTTTAATTACGGGTCCAACACTGAAGCTTTCTTT. Protein sequence: CASSFNYGSNTEAFF.

The chain combines TRBV11-2 with TRBJ1-1; maybe TRBD1 (5 bases). Between the trimmed V and J ends, which lost 1 base and 5 bases, there was a span of 14 bases. This CDR3 is 15 amino acids long. In germline, CDR1 is SGHAT, CDR2 FQNNGV. Here the CDR3 reads CASSLVQGFETEAFF. The CDR3 DNA sequence: TGTGCCAGCAGCTTAGTCCAGGGTTTTGAGACTGAAGCTTTCTTT.

The gene calls are TRBV7-8 and TRBJ2-2; D may be TRBD1 (5 bases). CDR1 and CDR2 (germline): SGHVS, FQNEAQ. This CDR3 has 15 amino acids. V was shortened by 1 base and J by 7 bases, with 13 bases between the two germline ends. Here the CDR3 reads CASSLEARVVGELFF. CDR3 bases: TGTGCCAGCAGCTTAGAGGCCAGGGTGGTCGGGGAGCTGTTTTTT.

The chain has TRBV7-6 and TRBJ1-5; D not certain. V lost 4 bases and J 0 bases, leaving 4 bases between the germline ends. The V gene's germline CDR1 is SGHVS and CDR2 FNYEAQ. This CDR3 contains 13 residues. CDR3: CASSWDSNQPQHF. The CDR3 DNA reads TGTGCCAGCAGCTGGGATAGCAATCAGCCCCAGCATTTT. The full variable domain, completed using reference TRBV7-6 and TRBJ1-5, is GAGVSQSPRYKVTKRGQDVALRCDPISGHVSLYWYRQALGQGPEFLTYFNYEAQQDKSGLPNDRFSAERPEGSISTLTIQRTEQRDSAMYRCASSWDSNQPQHFGDGTRLSIL.

The chain joins TRBV6-5 to TRBJ2-3; possibly TRBD2 for D (6 bases). In germline, CDR1 is MNHEY, CDR2 SVGAGI. The V gene lost 6 bases and the J gene lost 4 bases, with 14 bases spanning the gap. The CDR3 length is 14 residues. Here the CDR3 DNA reads TGTGCCAGCAGGACCCGGGAGAATGCAGATACGCAGTATTTT. This gives the protein CASRTRENADTQYF.

The V gene is TRBV7-9, the J gene TRBJ1-5; possibly TRBD1 for D (5 bases). The CDR3 extends over 17 amino acids. Looked up from germline, CDR1 is SEHNR and CDR2 is FQNEAQ (reference sequence). Trimming shortened V by 5 bases and J by 0 bases, and 17 bases separated the two germline ends. Here the CDR3 DNA reads TGTGCCAGCAGCGCAGCTTCTGGGGGATATAGCAATCAGCCCCAGCATTTT. Translation: CASSAASGGYSNQPQHF.

The chain is built from TRBV9 and TRBJ1-3; a possible D gene is TRBD1 (5 bases). With 2 bases removed from V and 4 bases from J, the gap between germline ends came to 13 bases. CDR1 is SGDLS and CDR2 is YYNGEE in the germline V gene. There are 15 residues in the CDR3. CDR3 in DNA: TGTGCCAGCAGCGTCGAGGAGGGGCCAGGAAACACCATATATTTT. Protein sequence: CASSVEEGPGNTIYF.

This clone was seen just once. The chain is built from TRBV29-1 and TRBJ2-5, with D possibly TRBD2 on 5 matching bases. Germline values: CDR1 SQVTM, CDR2 ANQGSEA. Trimming removed 6 bases at V and 3 bases at J, with 20 bases between. The CDR3 runs to 15 residues. CDR3 residues: CSVARLLVREETQYF. CDR3 nucleotide sequence: TGCAGCGTAGCCCGCTTACTAGTGAGGGAAGAGACCCAGTACTTC.

J is TRBJ2-2 and V is TRBV19; D assignment may be TRBD1 or TRBD2 (5 bases each). This CDR3 region has 13 residues. Germline values: CDR1 LNHDA, CDR2 SQIVND (reference sequence). V dropped 6 bases and J dropped 2 bases, with 7 bases sitting between them. This chain's CDR3 is CASRGVNTGELFF. The CDR3 DNA sequence: TGTGCCAGTAGGGGGGTAAACACCGGGGAGCTGTTTTTT.

With respect to this clone: The identical CDR3 is also encoded by other nucleotide sequences in the sample. The chain combines TRBV6-5 with TRBJ1-6; 7 bases map to TRBD1. The CDR3 extends over 16 amino acids. Per germline, CDR1 MNHEY and CDR2 SVGAGI. The V segment lost 0 bases and the J segment 7 bases; nucleotides outside the gene matches: 6. The CDR3 DNA reads TGTGCCAGCAGTTACTCGCGGCAGGGGGTAAATTCACCCCTCCACTTT. Protein: CASSYSRQGVNSPLHF.

In regard to this clone: The same CDR3 also results from other DNA sequences found in this sample. In nucleotides, the CDR3 is TGTGCCATCACCGGGGGCGCAACAGATACGCAGTATTTT. It yields the protein CAITGGATDTQYF. The chain couples TRBV10-3 to TRBJ2-3; D tentatively reads TRBD1 or TRBD2 (6 bases each). Germline loops: CDR1 ENHRY, CDR2 SYGVKD. The CDR3 is 13 amino acids. The germline V and J ends were trimmed by 7 bases and 3 bases, with 11 bases remaining between them.

The rearrangement joins TRBV18 to TRBJ2-2, with a possible D match to TRBD2 (6 bases). CDR1 is KGHSH, CDR2 LQKENI, per germline. V was trimmed by 2 bases and J by 5 bases, leaving 12 bases between them. The CDR3 extends over 15 amino acids. CDR3 loop: CASSPVSGQTGELFF. The CDR3 DNA sequence: TGTGCCAGCTCACCAGTTAGCGGACAAACCGGGGAGCTGTTTTTT.

This clone has only a few counts. Other nucleotide sequences in the sample specify the same CDR3. The rearrangement joins TRBV18 to TRBJ2-6, with TRBD1 matching over 7 bases. J lost 2 bases, V lost 2 bases, and 0 bases had no gene match. The CDR3 consists of 15 residues. The germline gives CDR1 KGHSH, CDR2 LQKENI. The CDR3 region is CASSPTGAGANVLTF. The DNA for the CDR3 is TGTGCCAGCTCACCAACAGGGGCTGGGGCCAACGTCCTGACTTTC.

This chain links TRBV21-1 with TRBJ1-2; the D call TRBD1 from the table was never checked on the DNA. TRBV21-1 is termed a pseudogene. The CDR3 has 13 residues. CDR3 in amino acids: CASSVTVNYGYTF. The CDR3 DNA reads TGTGCCAGCAGCGTGACAGTTAACTATGGCTACACCTTC.

Only one count was recorded for this clone. V and J are TRBV15 and TRBJ1-5; D is ambiguous. Germline V gene sequence: CDR1 LNHNV, CDR2 YYDKDF (reference sequence). V lost 9 bases, J lost 4 bases, and 19 bases lay in between. The CDR3 runs 15 residues. As DNA, the CDR3 is TGTGCCACTTCCAGCTTTACGGGGAATAATCAGCCCCAGCATTTT. Translated: CATSSFTGNNQPQHF.

This clone has just one count. J is TRBJ2-3 and V is TRBV27; TRBD2 aligns across 8 bases. This CDR3 is built from 15 residues. V dropped 7 bases and J dropped 2; count of bases not matched to a gene: 8. Germline V lookup: CDR1 MNHEY, CDR2 SMNVEV (reference sequence). The CDR3, as DNA: TGTGCCAGCAAGCGGGGGACGCTCTACACAGATACGCAGTATTTT. This gives the protein CASKRGTLYTDTQYF.

This clone occurred once. This chain joins TRBV30 and TRBJ1-5; a weak D match, TRBD1 (5 bases). Germline V lookup: CDR1 GTSNPN, CDR2 SVGIG (reference sequence). CDR3 length equals 13 residues. V was cut by 1 base and J by 6 bases, with 10 bases left in between. The CDR3 bases are TGTGCCTGGAGTGCTGGGGGGGTTCAGCCCCAGCATTTT. Translation: CAWSAGGVQPQHF. The full variable domain, with the rest looked up from reference TRBV30 and TRBJ1-5, is SQTIHQWPATLVQPVGSPLSLECTVEGTSNPNLYWYRQAAGRGLQLLFYSVGIGQISSEVPQNLSASRPQDRQFILSSKKLLLSDSGFYLCAWSAGGVQPQHFGDGTRLSIL.

This clone has a single count. This rearrangement joins TRBV6-1 to TRBJ2-4, with D possibly called TRBD1 or TRBD2 (5 bases each). Germline CDR1 MNHNS, CDR2 SASEGT. The CDR3 loop spans 14 amino acids. V lost 1 base and J 6 bases, leaving 10 bases between the germline ends. The CDR3 DNA reads as TGTGCCAGCAGTGAAGGGGACCGTACAAACATTCAGTACTTC. This codes for CASSEGDRTNIQYF.

V is TRBV18 and J is TRBJ2-7; no clear D gene. Germline CDR1 is KGHSH and CDR2 is LQKENI. This CDR3 spans 13 amino acids. Trimming removed 3 bases from V and 2 bases from J, with 8 bases in between. CDR3 region: CASSPEITYEQYF. In DNA, the CDR3 is TGTGCCAGCTCACCGGAGATAACCTACGAGCAGTACTTC.

V and J are TRBV5-1 and TRBJ1-1; D is perhaps TRBD1 (6 bases). CDR1 is SGHRS and CDR2 is YFSETQ in the germline V gene. Trimming left V 4 bases short and J 3 bases short, with 13 bases between. The CDR3 is 14 amino acids. CDR3 in amino acids: CASSPSTGYTEAFF. CDR3 bases: TGCGCCAGCAGCCCCTCCACAGGGTACACTGAAGCTTTCTTT.

The V gene is TRBV10-3, the J gene TRBJ2-7; D ambiguous. The CDR3 is 13 residues long. Trimming left V 4 bases short and J 7 bases short, with 14 bases between. Germline V CDR1 and CDR2: ENHRY, SYGVKD. CDR3 nucleotide sequence: TGTGCCATCAGTGGCGGTTACTCTCGGGAGCAGTACTTC. Protein: CAISGGYSREQYF.

The chain is built from TRBV6-1 and TRBJ1-3, with 7 nucleotides matching TRBD1. The CDR3 has 16 residues. In germline, CDR1 is MNHNS, CDR2 SASEGT. V trimming: 0 bases; J trimming: 3 bases; junction bases outside the gene matches: 5. CDR3 sequence (DNA): TGTGCCAGCAGTGAAGCGCACAGGGGTTTTGGAAACACCATATATTTT. This sequence encodes CASSEAHRGFGNTIYF.

This chain links TRBV5-4 with TRBJ1-1, with D maybe TRBD1 (6 bases). This CDR3 is built from 13 residues. Trimming took 0 bases from V and 6 from J, leaving 9 bases between them. Looked up from germline, CDR1 is SGHNT and CDR2 is YYREEE (reference sequence). The CDR3 reads CASSLGGGAEAFF. The CDR3 region has the DNA TGTGCCAGCAGCTTGGGAGGGGGGGCTGAAGCTTTCTTT. The entire variable domain, with the rest obtained from reference TRBV5-4 and TRBJ1-1, is as follows: ETGVTQSPTHLIKTRGQQVTLRCSSQSGHNTVSWYQQALGQGPQFIFQYYREEENGRGNFPPRFSGLQFPNYSSELNVNALELDDSALYLCASSLGGGAEAFFGQGTRLTVV.

Concerning this clone: Other DNA sequences in the sample encode the same CDR3. The gene calls are TRBV18 and TRBJ2-7, with 8 positions matching TRBD1. Germline V gene lookup returns CDR1 KGHSH and CDR2 LQKENI. V lost 1 base and J lost 2; bases outside the gene matches: 1. This CDR3 is 14 amino acids long. CDR3 region: CASSPRTGTYEQYF. The CDR3 bases are TGTGCCAGCTCACCACGGACAGGGACCTACGAGCAGTACTTC. Variable domain in full (rest from reference TRBV18 and TRBJ2-7): NAGVMQNPRHLVRRRGQEARLRCSPMKGHSHVYWYRQLPEEGLKFMVYLQKENIIDESGMPKERFSAEFPKEGPSILRIQQVVRGDSAAYFCASSPRTGTYEQYFGPGTRLTVT.

The CDR3, as DNA: TGCGCCAGCAGCTGGGGACAGGCCGGGAGCACCGGGGAGCTGTTTTTT. It encodes CASSWGQAGSTGELFF. The chain uses TRBV5-1 and TRBJ2-2; 8 nucleotides align to TRBD1. CDR3 length equals 16 residues. V gave up 3 bases and J gave up 4 bases; unmatched junction bases: 8. The V gene's germline CDR1 is SGHRS and CDR2 YFSETQ.

The table lists this clone with a count of one. The V and J genes are TRBV27 and TRBJ2-3; D gene uncertain. The V gene's germline CDR1 is MNHEY and CDR2 SMNVEV (reference sequence). The ends were cut back, 3 bases at V and 5 bases at J, with 15 bases in the middle. The CDR3 runs 15 residues. In DNA, the CDR3 is TGTGCCAGCAGTTTGAGGCAGGTCGTGGGAGATACGCAGTATTTT. Protein sequence: CASSLRQVVGDTQYF.

The chain joins TRBV5-5 to TRBJ2-6; 7 bases fit TRBD1. Germline V gene data show CDR1 as SGHKS and CDR2 as YYEKEE (reference sequence). Trimming cost V 4 bases and J 0 bases; bases outside gene matches: 10. The length of the CDR3 is 18 residues. The CDR3 sequence is CASSRSPGQISGANVLTF. Written as DNA, the CDR3 is TGTGCCAGCAGCCGATCTCCGGGACAGATCTCTGGGGCCAACGTCCTGACTTTC.

About this clone: This sample includes further DNA sequences coding for the same CDR3. The V call is TRBV11-3, the J call TRBJ2-2; D not resolved. Germline loops: CDR1 SGHNT, CDR2 YENEEA. The CDR3 covers 14 residues. V was shortened by 0 bases and J by 2 bases, with 4 bases between the two germline ends. The CDR3: CASSLDGNTGELFF. The DNA for the CDR3 is TGTGCCAGCAGCTTAGATGGCAACACCGGGGAGCTGTTTTTT.